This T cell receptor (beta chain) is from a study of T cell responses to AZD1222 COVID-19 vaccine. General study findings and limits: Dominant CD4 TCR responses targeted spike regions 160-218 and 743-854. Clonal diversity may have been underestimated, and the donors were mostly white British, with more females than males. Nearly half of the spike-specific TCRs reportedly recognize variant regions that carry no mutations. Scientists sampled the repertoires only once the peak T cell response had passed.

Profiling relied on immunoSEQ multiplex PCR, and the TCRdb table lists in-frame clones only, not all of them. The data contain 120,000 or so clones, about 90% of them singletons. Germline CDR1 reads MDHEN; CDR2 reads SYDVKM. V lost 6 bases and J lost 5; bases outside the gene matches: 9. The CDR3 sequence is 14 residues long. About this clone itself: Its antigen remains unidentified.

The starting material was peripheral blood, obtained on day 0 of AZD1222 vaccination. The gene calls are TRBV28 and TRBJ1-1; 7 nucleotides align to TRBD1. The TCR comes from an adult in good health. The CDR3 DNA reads TGTGCCAGCAGCGTAGGGGGCGCGAGGACTGAAGCTTTCTTT. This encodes CASSVGGARTEAFF.